Below, 8 T cell receptor beta chains from the same sample are listed, as sequenced in a study of radiation and T cells in renal cell carcinoma. TCRdb's table, derived via immunoSEQ multiplex PCR, lists solely in-frame clones and lacks some. The sample holds about 83,000 clones, around four fifths seen once. The time point denotes: blood 4 weeks post-SBRT, at nephrectomy. Treatment described: 15 Gy SBRT to primary tumor, nephrectomy 4 weeks later. Sequencing used blood, obtained from a patient whose treatment included radiotherapy and nephrectomy. The receptors were sampled from a woman in her sixties or seventies with renal cell carcinoma.

The chain combines TRBV6-6 with TRBJ2-1; D tentatively fits TRBD1 or TRBD2 (5 bases each). CDR3 length equals 15 residues. Germline assignment: CDR1 MNHNY and CDR2 SVGAGI (reference sequence). Deletions cut 2 bases from V and 4 bases from J, with 12 bases between. The CDR3 DNA follows: TGTGCCAGCAGTTACGGGGACCTCCTTTACAATGAGCAGTTCTTC. As protein: CASSYGDLLYNEQFF.

This chain connects TRBV28 to TRBJ1-2; D might be TRBD1 (6 bases). Germline CDR1 MDHEN, CDR2 SYDVKM. This CDR3 comprises 13 residues. Trimming removed 6 bases from V and 3 bases from J, with 11 bases in between. The CDR3 DNA follows: TGTGCCAGCAGACGGGACACTCACTATGGCTACACCTTC. It codes for CASRRDTHYGYTF.

This chain uses TRBV28 with TRBJ1-4, with D possibly TRBD1 on 6 matching bases. Trimming removed 5 bases from V and 8 bases from J, with 18 bases in between. Germline V gene data show CDR1 as MDHEN and CDR2 as SYDVKM. CDR3 length: 15 amino acids. The CDR3 nucleotides read TGTGCCAGCAGTGATCGGATGGGGGCTGGGGAAAAACTGTTTTTT. It translates to CASSDRMGAGEKLFF.

V and J are TRBV7-3 and TRBJ2-2; 8 bases match TRBD1. J was trimmed by 4 bases and V by 5 bases; bases with no gene match: 6. Germline values: CDR1 SGHTA, CDR2 FQGTGA. This CDR3 spans 15 amino acids. Written as DNA, the CDR3 is TGTGCCAGCAGCCAGGACAGGGACGGCACCGGGGAGCTGTTTTTT. Translated: CASSQDRDGTGELFF.

The chain recombines TRBV2 with TRBJ1-1, with D possibly matching TRBD1 (6 bases). V shed 5 bases and J shed 5 bases, with 9 bases lying between them. The CDR3 has 12 amino acids. Germline CDR1 SNHLY, CDR2 FYNNEI. Written as DNA, the CDR3 is TGTGCCAGCAGTACAGGGAGGACTGAAGCTTTCTTT. It translates to CASSTGRTEAFF.

The chain combines TRBV9 with TRBJ2-1; D is possibly TRBD1 (5 bases). Trimming took 4 bases from V and 8 from J, leaving 22 bases between them. The CDR3 runs 16 residues. Germline V CDR1 and CDR2: SGDLS, YYNGEE. The CDR3 DNA is TGTGCCAGCAGCTACGACCAGGGCCTTAATAGGGATGAGCAGTTCTTC. Its protein product is CASSYDQGLNRDEQFF.

This sequence joins TRBV9 and TRBJ2-1; 10 bases agree with TRBD2. After removal of 2 bases from V and 7 bases from J, the junction contained 3 bases not matched to a gene. Germline V lookup: CDR1 SGDLS, CDR2 YYNGEE. The CDR3 covers 14 residues. The CDR3 sequence: CASSVTSGANEQFF. CDR3 nucleotides: TGTGCCAGCAGCGTCACTAGCGGGGCGAATGAGCAGTTCTTC.

The chain employs TRBV7-2 and TRBJ1-2, with D perhaps TRBD1 (5 bases). Germline CDR1 and CDR2: SGHTA and FQGNSA. V was cut by 5 bases and J by 3 bases, with 10 bases left in between. The CDR3 loop spans 13 amino acids. CDR3 DNA sequence: TGTGCCAGCAGCCCGGACAAGTACTATGGCTACACCTTC. It codes for CASSPDKYYGYTF.